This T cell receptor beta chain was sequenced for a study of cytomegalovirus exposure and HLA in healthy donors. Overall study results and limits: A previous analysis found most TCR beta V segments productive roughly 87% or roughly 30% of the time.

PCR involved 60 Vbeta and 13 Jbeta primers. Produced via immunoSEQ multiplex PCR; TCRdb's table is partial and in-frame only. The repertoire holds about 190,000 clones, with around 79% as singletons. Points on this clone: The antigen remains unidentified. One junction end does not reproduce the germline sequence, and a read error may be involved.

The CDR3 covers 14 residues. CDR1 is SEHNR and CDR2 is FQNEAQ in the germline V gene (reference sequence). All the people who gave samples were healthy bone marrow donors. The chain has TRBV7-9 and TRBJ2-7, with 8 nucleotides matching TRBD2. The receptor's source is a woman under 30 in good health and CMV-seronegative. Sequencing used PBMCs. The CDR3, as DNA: TGTTCCAGCAGCTTAGTAGCGGGACCCTACGAGCAGTACTTC. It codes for CSSSLVAGPYEQYF.